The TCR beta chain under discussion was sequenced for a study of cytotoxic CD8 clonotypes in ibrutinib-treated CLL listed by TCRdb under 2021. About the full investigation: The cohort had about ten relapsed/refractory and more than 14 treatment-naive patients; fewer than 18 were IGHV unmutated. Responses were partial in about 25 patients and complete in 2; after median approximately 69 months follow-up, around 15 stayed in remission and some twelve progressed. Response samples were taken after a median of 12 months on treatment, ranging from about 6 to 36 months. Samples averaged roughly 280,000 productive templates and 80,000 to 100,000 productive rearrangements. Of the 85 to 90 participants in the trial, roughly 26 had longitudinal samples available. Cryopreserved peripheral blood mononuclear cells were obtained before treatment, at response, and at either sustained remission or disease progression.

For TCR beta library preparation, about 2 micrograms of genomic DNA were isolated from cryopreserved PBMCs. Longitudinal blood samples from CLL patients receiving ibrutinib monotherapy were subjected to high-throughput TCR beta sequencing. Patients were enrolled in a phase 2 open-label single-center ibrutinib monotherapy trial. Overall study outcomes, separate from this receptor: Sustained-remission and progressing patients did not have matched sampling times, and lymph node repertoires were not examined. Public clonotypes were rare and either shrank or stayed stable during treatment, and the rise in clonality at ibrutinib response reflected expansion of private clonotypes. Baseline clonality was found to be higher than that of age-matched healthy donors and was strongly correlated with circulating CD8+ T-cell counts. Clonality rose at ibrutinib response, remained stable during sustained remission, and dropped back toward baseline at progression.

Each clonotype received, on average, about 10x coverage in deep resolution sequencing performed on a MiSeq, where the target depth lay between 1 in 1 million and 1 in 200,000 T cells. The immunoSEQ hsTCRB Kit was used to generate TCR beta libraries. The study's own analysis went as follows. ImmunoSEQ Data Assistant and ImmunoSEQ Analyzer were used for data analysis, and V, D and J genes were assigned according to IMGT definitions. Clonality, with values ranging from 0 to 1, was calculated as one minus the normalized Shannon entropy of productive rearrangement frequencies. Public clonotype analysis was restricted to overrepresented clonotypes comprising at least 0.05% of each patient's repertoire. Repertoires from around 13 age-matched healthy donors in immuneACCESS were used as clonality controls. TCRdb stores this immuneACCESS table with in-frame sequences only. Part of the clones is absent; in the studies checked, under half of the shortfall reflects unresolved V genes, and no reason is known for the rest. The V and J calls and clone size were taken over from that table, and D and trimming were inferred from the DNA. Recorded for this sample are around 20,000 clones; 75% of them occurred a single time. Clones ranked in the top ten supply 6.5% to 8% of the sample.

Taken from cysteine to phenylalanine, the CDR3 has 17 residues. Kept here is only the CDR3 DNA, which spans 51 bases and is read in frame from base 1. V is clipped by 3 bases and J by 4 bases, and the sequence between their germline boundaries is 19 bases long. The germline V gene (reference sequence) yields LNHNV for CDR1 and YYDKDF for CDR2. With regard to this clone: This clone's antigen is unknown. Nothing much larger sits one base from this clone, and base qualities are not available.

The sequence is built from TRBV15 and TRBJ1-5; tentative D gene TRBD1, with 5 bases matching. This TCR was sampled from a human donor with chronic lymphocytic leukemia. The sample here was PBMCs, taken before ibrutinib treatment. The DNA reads TGTGCCACCAGCAGGGGGACGCATAACAAGGAGAATCAGCCCCAGCATTTT. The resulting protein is CATSRGTHNKENQPQHF.